These 14 T cell receptor beta chains originate from one sample sequenced in a study of cytomegalovirus exposure and HLA in healthy donors. Amplification used 60 Vbeta primers and 13 Jbeta primers. Clones were read by immunoSEQ multiplex PCR, and TCRdb kept only the in-frame ones, dropping some. This repertoire includes about 210,000 clones. Sequencing was performed on PBMCs. These receptors all come from a woman aged 25-40 years in good health and CMV-seropositive.

This rearrangement joins TRBV5-1 to TRBJ2-4, with 8 bases lining up with TRBD2. Germline V gene lookup returns CDR1 SGHRS and CDR2 YFSETQ. This CDR3 region has 14 residues. Trimming took 1 base from V and 8 from J; bases not matched to a gene: 5. The CDR3 sequence is CASSLSPGGDIQYF. In nucleotides, the CDR3 is TGCGCCAGCAGCTTGTCCCCGGGAGGGGACATTCAGTACTTC.

This sequence joins TRBV2 and TRBJ1-6; the D is unclear. Germline values: CDR1 SNHLY, CDR2 FYNNEI. V lost 10 bases, J lost 0 bases, and 10 bases lay in between. The CDR3 length is 14 residues. The CDR3: CATAGSSYNSPLHF. Written as DNA, the CDR3 is TGTGCCACCGCAGGCAGCTCCTATAATTCACCCCTCCACTTT.

The V and J genes are TRBV5-1 and TRBJ2-3, with 7 bases fitting TRBD2. Germline values: CDR1 SGHRS, CDR2 YFSETQ. This CDR3 spans 15 amino acids. Losses at the gene ends were 0 bases for V and 8 bases for J; bases not matched to a gene: 9. The CDR3 nucleotides read TGCGCCAGCAGCTTGGGAGGCGGGGAGGGAGGTACGCAGTATTTT. Translation gives CASSLGGGEGGTQYF.

This chain joins TRBV6-5 and TRBJ2-5, with D tentatively TRBD2 (5 bases). Trimming pared 4 bases from V and 5 bases from J, leaving 11 bases between. The CDR3 runs 13 residues. Germline CDR1 MNHEY, CDR2 SVGAGI. In nucleotides, the CDR3 is TGTGCCAGCAGTTCCCGGGGTATGGAGACCCAGTACTTC. Protein sequence: CASSSRGMETQYF.

The V call is TRBV4-1, the J call TRBJ2-2, with TRBD1 matching 7 bases. J lost 2 bases, V lost 4 bases, and 10 bases had no gene match. Germline lookup yields CDR1 MGHRA and CDR2 YSYEKL. The CDR3 consists of 17 residues. CDR3 in DNA: TGCGCCAGCAGCCGCTACACAGGGGCGACAAACACCGGGGAGCTGTTTTTT. This sequence encodes CASSRYTGATNTGELFF.

This sequence joins TRBV6-5 and TRBJ2-7; D perhaps matches TRBD2 (6 bases). From germline, CDR1 is MNHEY and CDR2 SVGAGI. V was clipped by 0 bases and J by 4 bases, with 7 bases between them. The CDR3 totals 13 residues. DNA of the CDR3: TGTGCCAGCAGTTACTCTGCGGGATACGAGCAGTACTTC. Translating it yields CASSYSAGYEQYF.

The J gene is TRBJ2-1, the V gene TRBV28; D may be TRBD1 (5 bases). Germline CDR1 reads MDHEN; CDR2 reads SYDVKM. The CDR3 totals 15 residues. Trimming cost V 8 bases and J 7 bases, with 21 bases left between them. CDR3 in amino acids: CASYNRFLGPNEQFF. The CDR3 bases are TGTGCCAGCTATAACAGGTTCTTGGGGCCTAATGAGCAGTTCTTC.

The rearrangement joins TRBV7-9 to TRBJ1-6, with D possibly matching TRBD1 (6 bases). The CDR3 runs 14 residues. Trimming removed 1 base from V and 10 bases from J, with 11 bases in between. Germline-derived CDR1 and CDR2 are SEHNR and FQNEAQ (reference sequence). CDR3 nucleotides: TGTGCCAGCAGCTTAGGGACAGTGGAATCACCCCTCCACTTT. Translation: CASSLGTVESPLHF.

CDR3 amino acids: CASSPLQGANSPLHF. CDR3 in DNA: TGTGCCAGCAGCCCATTACAGGGGGCAAATTCACCCCTCCACTTT. The rearrangement joins TRBV9 to TRBJ1-6, with 9 nucleotides matching TRBD1. The CDR3 is made up of 15 amino acids. J was trimmed by 7 bases and V by 4 bases; bases with no gene match: 6. The V gene's germline CDR1 is SGDLS and CDR2 YYNGEE.

The chain recombines TRBV27 with TRBJ2-3; D is perhaps TRBD1 (6 bases). CDR3 length: 14 amino acids. V was clipped by 3 bases and J by 1 base, with 8 bases between them. Germline values: CDR1 MNHEY, CDR2 SMNVEV (reference sequence). The CDR3 sequence: CASSLGTRTDTQYF. The CDR3 region has the DNA TGTGCCAGCAGTTTGGGGACACGCACAGATACGCAGTATTTT.

This sequence joins TRBV5-1 and TRBJ2-1, with TRBD2 identical over 11 bases. CDR3 size: 16 residues. In germline, CDR1 is SGHRS, CDR2 YFSETQ. Trimming took 0 bases from V and 7 from J; bases not matched to a gene: 6. The CDR3 loop is CASSLAATSGVNEQFF. DNA of the CDR3: TGCGCCAGCAGCTTGGCCGCGACTAGCGGGGTAAATGAGCAGTTCTTC.

The chain is built from TRBV19 and TRBJ2-1, with TRBD1 identical over 7 bases. Germline trimming cut 4 bases from V and 10 bases from J; bases unmatched to any gene: 7. Per the germline V gene, CDR1 is LNHDA and CDR2 is SQIVND (reference sequence). The CDR3 runs 13 residues. The CDR3 loop reads CASSKDRVKEQFF. The CDR3 DNA reads as TGTGCCAGTAGTAAAGACAGGGTGAAGGAGCAGTTCTTC.

The rearrangement links TRBV10-1 to TRBJ2-7, with D maybe TRBD1 (5 bases). The CDR3 covers 14 residues. In germline, CDR1 is WNHNN, CDR2 SYGVQD (reference sequence). V was cut by 4 bases and J by 1 base, with 11 bases left in between. The CDR3 DNA is TGCGCCAGCAGTGCAAGGACACCATCCTACGAGCAGTACTTC. Translating it yields CASSARTPSYEQYF.

The chain uses TRBV7-8 and TRBJ2-3, with 9 bases matching TRBD2. J gave up 0 bases and V 5 bases, and 6 bases lay outside the gene matches. There are 16 residues in the CDR3. The germline CDR1 and CDR2 sequences are SGHVS and FQNEAQ. The CDR3 loop reads CASSHNSGGSTDTQYF. The CDR3 nucleotides read TGTGCCAGCAGCCACAATAGCGGGGGTAGCACAGATACGCAGTATTTT.